Described below is a single T cell receptor (beta chain) sequence and its context. What it recognizes is unknown. The CDR3 spans 13 residues. V gave up 2 bases and J gave up 8 bases; unmatched junction bases: 1. Germline values: CDR1 SGHRS, CDR2 YFSETQ. Recipients boosted at about 4 weeks or about 12 weeks are pooled. The sample comes from a study of T cell responses to AZD1222 COVID-19 vaccine. Study-wide results and limits: The study sampled repertoires only after the peak T cell response. White British people made up most donors, females outnumbered males, and clonal diversity was possibly underestimated.

Clones were read by immunoSEQ multiplex PCR, and TCRdb kept only the in-frame ones, dropping some. The sample carries about 19,000 clones, roughly four fifths recorded once. Sequences were derived from peripheral blood, sampled 28 days after the second AZD1222 dose. This sequence joins TRBV5-1 and TRBJ2-2; 9 bases fit TRBD2. The sequence was collected from an adult who received the AZD1222 COVID-19 vaccine. The CDR3 DNA follows: TGCGCCAGCAGCTTTACTAGCGGGGGGGAGCTGTTTTTT. It yields the protein CASSFTSGGELFF.